One sample yielded the 18 T cell receptor beta chains listed below, sequenced in a study of identical twins. TCRdb itself ran the 5' RACE reads through MiXCR, one entry per CDR3 protein. The data hold about 530,000 distinct CDR3 sequences, with more than 20% observed a single time. These records were also assigned to another study, of yellow fever vaccine responses in identical twins.

The specimen was CD4+ T cells sorted from blood. These receptors were taken from a woman younger than 35 in good health.

The V call is TRBV6-5, the J call TRBJ2-6, with no clear D. The germline gives CDR1 MNHEY, CDR2 SVGAGI. The CDR3 contains 17 residues. V shed 0 bases and J shed 0 bases, with 9 bases lying between them. DNA for the CDR3: TGTGCCAGCAGTTACTCGGGCAGCGCCTCTGGGGCCAACGTCCTGACTTTC. Its translation: CASSYSGSASGANVLTF.

This clonotype was counted between two and nine times. This rearrangement joins TRBV5-1 to TRBJ2-2, with 7 nucleotides matching TRBD2. This CDR3 has 16 residues. Germline lookup yields CDR1 SGHRS and CDR2 YFSETQ. V lost 5 bases and J lost 4; bases outside the gene matches: 11. For the CDR3, the DNA is TGCGCCAGCAGTAGCTCCGGGGGAGGGAGCACCGGGGAGCTGTTTTTT. This sequence encodes CASSSSGGGSTGELFF.

CDR3 nucleotide sequence: TGCAGTGCTAGAGACTTCTCCGGGGGGAGAGGTCTAGAGACCCAGTACTTC. It translates to CSARDFSGGRGLETQYF. The chain employs TRBV20-1 and TRBJ2-5; 7 nucleotides agree with TRBD2. Germline CDR1 and CDR2: DFQATT and SNEGSKA (reference sequence). CDR3 length: 17 amino acids. The junction had 14 bases not matched to a gene; V was cut back by 0 bases and J by 4 bases.

In DNA form, the CDR3 reads TGTGCCAGCAAAAGTTTGACTAGCGGCCTCACAGATACGCAGTATTTT. Encoded protein: CASKSLTSGLTDTQYF. The chain uses TRBV13 and TRBJ2-3, with 9 bases that match TRBD2. This CDR3 spans 16 amino acids. With V trimmed by 7 bases and J by 2 bases, 10 bases remained unmatched. Germline V gene lookup returns CDR1 PRHDT and CDR2 FYEKMQ (reference sequence). The full variable domain, rest sourced from reference TRBV13 and TRBJ2-3, is AAGVIQSPRHLIKEKRETATLKCYPIPRHDTVYWYQQGPGQDPQFLISFYEKMQSDKGSIPDRFSAQQFSDYHSELNMSSLELGDSALYFCASKSLTSGLTDTQYFGPGTRLTVL.

The rearrangement joins TRBV24-1 to TRBJ2-3, with D possibly being TRBD2 (7 bases). The germline gives CDR1 KGHDR, CDR2 SFDVKD. The ends were cut back, 2 bases at V and 5 bases at J, with 10 bases in the middle. CDR3 length equals 14 residues. The CDR3: CATSDSGGGDTQYF. The CDR3 DNA is TGTGCCACCAGTGATTCGGGGGGCGGAGATACGCAGTATTTT.

The V and J genes are TRBV24-1 and TRBJ1-2; D remains ambiguous. This CDR3 contains 11 residues. The V end was cut by 0 bases, the J end by 7 bases, with 2 bases between. Germline V lookup: CDR1 KGHDR, CDR2 SFDVKD. In DNA, the CDR3 is TGTGCCACCAGTGATTTGACTGGCTACACCTTC. Protein sequence: CATSDLTGYTF.

The J gene is TRBJ2-3, the V gene TRBV12-5; tentative D call: TRBD2 (6 bases). The V gene lost 1 base and the J gene lost 6 bases, with 11 bases spanning the gap. This CDR3 comprises 14 residues. Germline CDR1 is LGHNT and CDR2 is FRNRAP. Here the CDR3 reads CASGLGGNTDTQYF. The CDR3 DNA reads as TGTGCTAGTGGTTTGGGCGGGAATACGGATACGCAGTATTTT.

CDR3 amino acids: CASSLQAMNTEAFF. DNA for the CDR3: TGTGCCAGCAGCTTACAGGCTATGAACACTGAAGCTTTCTTT. V and J are TRBV11-1 and TRBJ1-1; D is uncertain. V lost 2 bases and J 0 bases, leaving 7 bases between the germline ends. The CDR3 is 14 amino acids. Germline V gene lookup returns CDR1 SGHAT and CDR2 FQDESV (reference sequence).

The genes are TRBV20-1 and TRBJ2-3, with 7 nucleotides matching TRBD2. The CDR3 runs to 14 residues. V was pared by 3 bases and J by 1 base, with 4 bases of the junction left unmatched. Per germline, CDR1 DFQATT and CDR2 SNEGSKA (reference sequence). DNA of the CDR3: TGCAGTGCTAGTCTTCGGGGGGGCACAGATACGCAGTATTTT. Its protein is CSASLRGGTDTQYF.

The J gene is TRBJ1-1, the V gene TRBV20-1; the D is unclear. Germline CDR1 is DFQATT and CDR2 is SNEGSKA (reference sequence). V dropped 0 bases and J dropped 2 bases, with 13 bases sitting between them. The length of the CDR3 is 15 residues. In nucleotides, the CDR3 is TGCAGTGCTAGAGATCGGTTGGGTACCAACACTGAAGCTTTCTTT. Translating it yields CSARDRLGTNTEAFF.

This chain connects TRBV28 to TRBJ1-2; 9 bases line up with TRBD1. J gave up 4 bases and V 5 bases, and 14 bases lay outside the gene matches. The CDR3 has 17 amino acids. Germline loops: CDR1 MDHEN, CDR2 SYDVKM. CDR3 amino acids: CASSQSGTGSLSYGYTF. The CDR3 DNA follows: TGTGCCAGCAGTCAATCCGGGACAGGGAGTTTGAGCTATGGCTACACCTTC.

This clonotype was seen more than once but under ten times. CDR3: CASTGGRGLYGYTF. CDR3 bases: TGTGCCAGCACCGGGGGCAGGGGCCTCTATGGCTACACCTTC. The chain carries TRBV12-3 or TRBV12-4 and TRBJ1-2, with D perhaps TRBD1 (6 bases). Trimming removed 7 bases from V and 4 bases from J, with 16 bases in between. The CDR3 covers 14 residues.

The chain employs TRBV10-2 and TRBJ2-7; D ambiguous. Trimming removed 5 bases from V and 0 bases from J, with 8 bases in between. The CDR3 runs 13 residues. Germline CDR1 reads WSHSY; CDR2 reads SAAADI. Here the CDR3 reads CASSRATSYEQYV. Here the CDR3 DNA reads TGCGCCAGCAGTAGGGCTACCTCCTACGAGCAGTACGTC.

Regarding this clonotype: A read error may account for a junction end that differs from germline. The chain uses TRBV12-3 or TRBV12-4 and TRBJ1-1; 8 bases map to TRBD1. The CDR3 runs 18 residues. Here the CDR3 reads CACSFPDRGSAVNTEAFF. CDR3 nucleotide sequence: TGTGCCTGCAGTTTTCCCGACAGGGGTTCGGCCGTGAACACTGAAGCTTTCTTT.

This clonotype was observed a handful of times. The V gene is TRBV10-3, the J gene TRBJ2-1; TRBD2 matches at 10 bases. The V and J ends lost 5 bases and 0 bases, in that order; junction bases with no gene match: 19. This CDR3 is built from 21 residues. Looked up from germline, CDR1 is ENHRY and CDR2 is SYGVKD. CDR3 DNA sequence: TGTGCCATCAGTTCTGGACTAGCGGAAGTAAAAAGTCCATCCTCCTACAATGAGCAGTTCTTC. This codes for CAISSGLAEVKSPSSYNEQFF.

This clonotype has more than one count but fewer than ten. The rearrangement uses TRBV5-1 and TRBJ2-1, with D perhaps matching TRBD1 (7 bases). V was shortened by 2 bases and J by 0 bases, with 15 bases between the two germline ends. Germline V gene sequence: CDR1 SGHRS, CDR2 YFSETQ. The CDR3 extends over 17 amino acids. The CDR3 bases are TGCGCCAGCAGCTTAAGGAGGGGGCTGAGCTCCTACAATGAGCAGTTCTTC. Amino acid sequence: CASSLRRGLSSYNEQFF.

This chain links TRBV5-1 with TRBJ1-2; the D is unclear. This CDR3 contains 18 residues. Germline V gene sequence: CDR1 SGHRS, CDR2 YFSETQ. The V gene lost 1 base and the J gene lost 1 base, with 20 bases spanning the gap. The chain's CDR3 is CASSLHSSSVTGNYGYTF. CDR3 nucleotides: TGCGCCAGCAGCTTGCATTCTTCTTCGGTAACCGGTAACTATGGCTACACCTTC.

The chain links TRBV10-3 to TRBJ2-7, with D possibly being TRBD1 or TRBD2 (7 bases each). The germline V gene has CDR1 ENHRY and CDR2 SYGVKD. Between the trimmed V and J ends, which lost 7 bases and 6 bases, there was a span of 19 bases. The CDR3 totals 14 residues. The CDR3 loop is CAITSGQSSGEQYF. In nucleotides, the CDR3 is TGTGCCATCACCTCGGGACAGTCTAGCGGCGAGCAGTACTTC.